This T cell receptor beta chain was sequenced during a study of identical twins (TCRdb year 2016). Concerning the study at large: To test whether fetal clonotypes persist, the study used deep sequencing on TCR alpha and beta repertoires from monozygotic twins, unrelated adults of various ages, and cord blood. To rule out contamination, the twin experiments were replicated at different times with different library preparation protocols.

Findings and caveats that apply to the study as a whole: In monozygotic twins, out-of-frame TCR alpha sharing was systematically underestimated by recombination models, although the models agreed with sharing between unrelated individuals. Abundant cord blood beta clonotypes had fewer insertions, young adult naive repertoires showed a similar but weaker trend, and memory repertoires showed no such trend. In beta out-of-frame sequences, excess twin sharing was weaker, because having fewer shared sequences lowered the signal-to-noise ratio. Invariant T cells such as MAIT and iNKT could partly confound zero-insertion analyses, although diverse VJ usage argued against such confounding for most clonotypes. Compared with coincidental sharing between unrelated individuals, out-of-frame TCR alpha sequences shared between twins showed an excess of sequences with low generation probability. Because the same donors could not be followed over many years, the conclusions relied on cross-sectional statistical analysis.

This clonotype occurred a few times. Its antigen target is currently unknown. Base-call qualities are not available, and no considerably larger clone is one nucleotide away. Only healthy Caucasian donors were included. The twin cohort comprised three pairs of female monozygotic twins, all aged about 18 to 30 years. The RNA used for TCR libraries was isolated from peripheral blood mononuclear cells. Library creation used 5' RACE. Sequencing relied on an Illumina HiSeq 2000. Template switching introduced a universal primer binding site; the final cDNA contained a unique molecular identifier, enabling accurate counting of TCR cDNA molecules. Specific primers in the conserved constant-segment region were used to synthesize first-strand cDNA for TCR alpha and beta chains. To control for contamination, each cDNA library was double barcoded with a SMART-Mk sample barcode plus Illumina barcodes. TruSeq adapter sequences along with Illumina sample barcodes were introduced in two successive PCR steps. TCR alpha and beta cDNA libraries were sequenced on the Illumina HiSeq platform with custom primers. Concerning the study's data processing: MiGEC was used to process raw reads and extract unique molecular identifiers, and MiXCR was used to find CDR3 positions. For each individual, recombination models were inferred using an EM algorithm with the repgenHMM and IGoR tools. Shared clonotypes were analyzed with the tcR package in R, and sharing was normalized by the product of cloneset sizes. To study raw recombination without the effects of thymic and clonal selection, out-of-frame nonproductive sequences were analyzed. The public reads were reanalyzed by TCRdb: fastp trimming at Q25, MiXCR alignment, in-frame beta chains only. Rows with a matching CDR3 protein are joined into one entry that keeps the most common DNA and genes. The authors' filters were not applied to this entry. The sample contains 550,000 to 700,000 distinct CDR3 sequences, roughly 20% of them found a single time. The ten top clones hold roughly 4% of the sample.

Trimming accounts for 0 bases at V and 5 bases at J, while the number of junction bases matched to no gene is 12. Measured from the cysteine to the phenylalanine, the CDR3 is 19 residues long. CDR3 DNA only is kept here, 57 bases in frame from base 1. The germline V gene provides CDR1 MNHEY and CDR2 SVGAGI. The same data also went into a second study, on T cells expressing NK-cell markers. As that second study puts it: Under 10 donors provided sorted CD3+CD56+NKG2C+, CD3+CD56+NKG2C- and CD3+CD56-NKG2C+ T-cell subsets, whose TCR beta-chain repertoires were profiled. Among the eight sequenced donors, only one was HCMV-seronegative, while the other seven were HCMV-seropositive. To restrict sorting to alphabetaTCR-expressing T cells, an anti-gammadeltaTCR antibody was added in several experiments. In several donors, the dominant CD3+CD56+NKG2C+ clonotypes ranked among the top 10 CD8+ clonotypes, making up roughly 1.0-8% of CD8+ T cells. Those dominant clonotypes were again the most abundant among CD3+CD56-NKG2C+ cells in a handful of donors, at about 28.3-65%. Whether the expanded NKG2C-expressing T cell clones were specific for HCMV antigens was left unclear. The study sequenced eight donors, all healthy volunteers chosen at random: three men and five women. HCMV serostatus was determined by detecting HCMV-specific IgG in serum with a commercial ELISA kit. For roughly 6 donors, bulk peripheral blood T-cell repertoires were also sequenced from unsorted PBMC. MIGEC was used to demultiplex reads and group the reads by UMI, and MiTCR was used to assemble and quantify clonotypes. To remove erroneous sequences, TCR cDNA sequences were retained only when supported by two or more reads. The tcR package was used for downstream repertoire analysis, and clonotypes were matched across fractions by CDR3 nucleotide sequence plus V segment. Antigen specificity was annotated against VDJdb with VDJmatch, allowing one amino acid substitution in CDR3.

Sequencing input: PBMCs. The rearrangement combines TRBV6-5 with TRBJ2-3; 12 central nucleotides agree with TRBD2. The receptor's source is a woman younger than 30 in good health. The CDR3 in this case is CASSYSSGTSGQVRDTQYF. Read as DNA, the sequence is TGTGCCAGCAGTTACTCTTCCGGGACTAGCGGGCAGGTGAGAGATACGCAGTATTTT.